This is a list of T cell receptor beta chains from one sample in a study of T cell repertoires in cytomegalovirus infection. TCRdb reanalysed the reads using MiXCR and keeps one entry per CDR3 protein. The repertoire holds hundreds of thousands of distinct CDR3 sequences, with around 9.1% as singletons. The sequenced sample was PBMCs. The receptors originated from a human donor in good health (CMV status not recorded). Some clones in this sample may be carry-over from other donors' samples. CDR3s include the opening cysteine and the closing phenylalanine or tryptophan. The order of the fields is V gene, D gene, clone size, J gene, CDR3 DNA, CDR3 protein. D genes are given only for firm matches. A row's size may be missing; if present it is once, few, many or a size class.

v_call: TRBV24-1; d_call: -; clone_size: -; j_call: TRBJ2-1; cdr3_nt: TGTGCCACCAATGGGGGGACCTACAATGAGCAGTTCTTC; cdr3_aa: CATNGGTYNEQFF
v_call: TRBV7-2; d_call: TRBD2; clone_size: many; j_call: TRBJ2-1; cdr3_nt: TGTGCCAGCAGCTTACCACGGACTAGCGGGGGGGCGTGGTATGAGCAGTTCTTC; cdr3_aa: CASSLPRTSGGAWYEQFF
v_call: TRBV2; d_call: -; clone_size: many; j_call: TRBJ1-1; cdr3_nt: TGTGCCAGCAGTGAAGTGGGGAACACTGAAGCTTTCTTT; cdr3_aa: CASSEVGNTEAFF
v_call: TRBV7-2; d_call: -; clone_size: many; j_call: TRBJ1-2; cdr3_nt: TGTGCCAGCAGCTCTCTTACACAGAGGGGCTACACCTTC; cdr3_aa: CASSSLTQRGYTF
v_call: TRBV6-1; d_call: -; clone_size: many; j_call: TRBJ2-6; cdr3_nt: TGTGCTTGTGGTGGGGGGCCGTCTGGGGCCAACGTCCTGACTTTC; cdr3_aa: CACGGGPSGANVLTF
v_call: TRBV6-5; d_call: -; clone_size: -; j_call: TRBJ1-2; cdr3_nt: TGTGCCAGCAGTTCGGACCCACTTAACTATGGCTACACCTTC; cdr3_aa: CASSSDPLNYGYTF
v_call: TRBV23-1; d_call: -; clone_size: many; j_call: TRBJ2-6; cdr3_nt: TGCGCCAGCAGAGAATGCCGGGACCTCTCTGGGGCCAACGTCCTGACTTTC; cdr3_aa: CASRECRDLSGANVLTF
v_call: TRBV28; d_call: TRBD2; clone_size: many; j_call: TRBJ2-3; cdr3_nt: TGTGCCAGCAGTTCGAGCGGGGGCACAGATACGCAGTATTTT; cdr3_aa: CASSSSGGTDTQYF
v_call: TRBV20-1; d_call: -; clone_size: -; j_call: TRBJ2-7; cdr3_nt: TGCAGTGCTAGAGGAGATTTAGACTACGAGCAGTACTTC; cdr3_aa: CSARGDLDYEQYF
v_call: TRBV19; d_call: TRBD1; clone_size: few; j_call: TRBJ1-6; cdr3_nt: TGTGCCAGTAGTGTAGACCGGACAGGTGGGTCACCCCTCCACTTT; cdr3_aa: CASSVDRTGGSPLHF
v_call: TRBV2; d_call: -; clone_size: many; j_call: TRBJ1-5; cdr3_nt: TGTGCCAGCAGATCGGACCCTAGCAATCAGCCCCAGCATTTT; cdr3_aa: CASRSDPSNQPQHF
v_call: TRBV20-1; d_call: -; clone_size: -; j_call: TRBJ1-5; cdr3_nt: TGCAGTGCAGAACGGTATAGCAATCAGCCCCAGCATTTT; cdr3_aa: CSAERYSNQPQHF
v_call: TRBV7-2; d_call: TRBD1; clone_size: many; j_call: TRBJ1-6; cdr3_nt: TGTGCCAGCAGCTTTGAGACAGGGGTTTCACCCCTCCACTTT; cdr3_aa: CASSFETGVSPLHF
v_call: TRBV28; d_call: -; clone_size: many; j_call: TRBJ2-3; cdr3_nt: TGTGCCAGCAGGAACTCAGGCACAGATACGCAGTATTTT; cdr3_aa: CASRNSGTDTQYF
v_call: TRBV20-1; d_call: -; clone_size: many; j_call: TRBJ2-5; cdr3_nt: TGCAGCCTTTTGGGGTACCAAGAGACCCAGTACTTC; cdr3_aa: CSLLGYQETQYF
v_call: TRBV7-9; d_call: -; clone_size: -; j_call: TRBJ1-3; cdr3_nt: TGTGCCAGCAGCTCTCTTAGAGGCGGAAACACCATATATTTT; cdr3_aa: CASSSLRGGNTIYF
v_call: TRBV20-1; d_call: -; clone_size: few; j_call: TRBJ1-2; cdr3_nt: TGCAGTGCGCCCGACAGCTACTATGGCTACACCTTC; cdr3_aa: CSAPDSYYGYTF
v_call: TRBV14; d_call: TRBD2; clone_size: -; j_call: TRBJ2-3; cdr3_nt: TGTGCCAGCAGCCAAGATGGAATAGCGGGAAGCACAGATACGCAGTATTTT; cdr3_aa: CASSQDGIAGSTDTQYF
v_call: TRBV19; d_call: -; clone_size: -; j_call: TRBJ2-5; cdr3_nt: TGTGCCAGTAGTATAGAAGAGACCCAGTACTTC; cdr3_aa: CASSIEETQYF
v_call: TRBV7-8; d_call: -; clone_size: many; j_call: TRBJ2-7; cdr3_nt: TGTGCCAGCAGCTTAGGGGGGATCGAGCAGTACTTC; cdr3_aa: CASSLGGIEQYF